These 9 T cell receptor beta chains were all obtained from the same sample, sequenced in a study of blood T cell repertoires in COVID-19. Using immunoSEQ multiplex PCR, the repertoire was profiled, and TCRdb retains in-frame clones only, with some absent. The sample has about 200,000 clones; just under 90% are singletons. Sequenced: PBMCs or T cells enriched from blood (not recorded which). Receptors originate from a man aged 25 to 40 who had recovered from COVID-19.

The gene calls are TRBV5-4 and TRBJ2-3; the D gene is possibly TRBD2 (5 bases). V was shortened by 4 bases and J by 6 bases, with 15 bases between the two germline ends. The CDR3 covers 14 residues. The V gene's germline CDR1 is SGHNT and CDR2 YYREEE (reference sequence). CDR3 region: CASSKADLQDTQYF. The CDR3 DNA follows: TGTGCCAGCAGCAAAGCGGACCTACAGGATACGCAGTATTTT.

V and J are TRBV4-1 and TRBJ2-7; perhaps TRBD1 as D (6 bases). Germline lookup yields CDR1 MGHRA and CDR2 YSYEKL. Trimming cost V 1 base and J 4 bases, with 11 bases left between them. The CDR3 extends over 14 amino acids. The CDR3 coding sequence is TGCGCCAGCAGCCAAGGATGGGGGCAGTACGAGCAGTACTTC. Encoded protein: CASSQGWGQYEQYF.

In this sample, this clone turned up once. The rearrangement links TRBV11-2 to TRBJ2-3, with 10 bases aligning to TRBD1. V lost 1 base and J lost 1; bases outside the gene matches: 2. The CDR3 consists of 16 residues. Germline V CDR1 and CDR2: SGHAT, FQNNGV. The CDR3 bases are TGTGCCAGCAGCTTAGGGGGGACAGGGGGCACAGATACGCAGTATTTT. Its translation is CASSLGGTGGTDTQYF.

The chain recombines TRBV15 with TRBJ1-2; 7 bases fit TRBD1. V lost 6 bases and J lost 6; bases outside the gene matches: 7. The CDR3 has 13 residues. Germline-derived CDR1 and CDR2 are LNHNV and YYDKDF (reference sequence). This CDR3 is CATSRGQANGYTF. The DNA of the CDR3 is TGTGCCACCAGTCGAGGACAGGCCAATGGCTACACCTTC.

The V gene is TRBV6-5, the J gene TRBJ2-2; D is perhaps TRBD2 (5 bases). The germline gives CDR1 MNHEY, CDR2 SVGAGI. This CDR3 comprises 15 residues. The ends were cut back, 6 bases at V and 1 base at J, with 12 bases in the middle. The CDR3 is CASSQGLVNTGELFF. The CDR3 DNA reads TGTGCCAGCAGCCAAGGACTGGTGAACACCGGGGAGCTGTTTTTT.

The chain combines TRBV9 with TRBJ2-7; D is uncertain. The CDR3 extends over 15 amino acids. CDR1 SGDLS and CDR2 YYNGEE come from the germline V gene. V was cut by 0 bases and J by 2 bases, with 12 bases left in between. The CDR3 DNA is TGTGCCAGCAGCGTAGACCCAGTACCAACCTACGAGCAGTACTTC. Residues: CASSVDPVPTYEQYF.

The chain has TRBV6-5 and TRBJ1-6, with D unclear. Deletions cut 2 bases from V and 0 bases from J, with 8 bases between. The CDR3 loop spans 16 amino acids. CDR1 is MNHEY and CDR2 is SVGAGI in the germline V gene. As DNA, the CDR3 is TGTGCCAGCAGTTACAGGGAGAGCTCCTATAATTCACCCCTCCACTTT. This codes for CASSYRESSYNSPLHF.

This clone was seen once. The chain recombines TRBV9 with TRBJ2-3; 7 bases fit TRBD2. The J segment lost 4 bases and the V segment lost 4 bases, leaving 6 bases of the junction unmatched. Germline assignment: CDR1 SGDLS and CDR2 YYNGEE. This CDR3 region has 14 residues. The CDR3 sequence is CASSPSGIADTQYF. CDR3 DNA sequence: TGTGCCAGCAGCCCGAGCGGGATTGCAGATACGCAGTATTTT.

J is TRBJ2-3 and V is TRBV4-1; possible D gene TRBD2, 5 bases. CDR1 and CDR2 from the germline V gene are MGHRA and YSYEKL. CDR3 length: 14 residues. The V end lost 6 bases, the J end lost 0 bases, and 10 bases lay between the germline ends. The CDR3 DNA sequence: TGCGCCAGCAGGCGGACTCCTAGCACAGATACGCAGTATTTT. It is translated as CASRRTPSTDTQYF.